This T cell receptor (beta chain) was sequenced in a study of OX40 agonist ivuxolimab in advanced cancers. TCRdb's table, derived via immunoSEQ multiplex PCR, lists solely in-frame clones and lacks some. Here the sample spans over 20,000 clones, 65% to 90% being singletons. This sequence originates from an adult with an advanced solid tumor such as melanoma, head and neck, liver or kidney cancer. The material was CD4+ or CD8+ T cells sorted from blood, obtained in a trial of the OX40 agonist ivuxolimab.

DNA for the CDR3: TGTGCCTGCGAGCGGGAAGGGGGCCTCGGTGAGCAGTTCTTC. Its translation is CACEREGGLGEQFF. This chain joins TRBV30 and TRBJ2-1; perhaps D is TRBD1 or TRBD2 (7 bases each). The CDR3 spans 14 residues. CDR1 and CDR2 from the germline V gene are GTSNPN and SVGIG (reference sequence). Deletions cut 6 bases from V and 9 bases from J, with 21 bases between.